These T cell receptor beta chains were read from a single sample in a study of T cells after yellow fever vaccination. TCRdb reprocessed the 5' RACE reads with MiXCR, giving one entry per CDR3 protein. The table has 300,000 to 400,000 distinct CDR3 sequences, over 5% seen once; the top ten hold 15%. The material sequenced was PBMCs, taken 5 days after the yellow fever booster vaccination. Receptors were obtained from a man under 40 who received the YFV17D yellow fever vaccine. Each CDR3 is given with its conserved first and last residue. The D gene is left open where the match is weak. Size values are once, few and many counts, or a class for expanded clones, and some rows have none.

size	D	V	J	DNA	CDR3
many	-	TRBV19	TRBJ1-5	TGTGCCAGTGCGGACGGAAATCAGCCCCAGCATTTT	CASADGNQPQHF
-	TRBD1	TRBV5-6	TRBJ2-2	TGTGCCAGCAGCTTGGGACAGGGGGCGAACACCGGGGAGCTGTTTTTT	CASSLGQGANTGELFF
many	-	TRBV12-3/TRBV12-4	TRBJ2-2	TGTGCCAGCAGTTTAGGGCGATTAGAGAACACCGGGGAGCTGTTTTTT	CASSLGRLENTGELFF
-	TRBD1	TRBV19	TRBJ1-1	TGTGCCAGTAGACCAGAGACAGGGGTCGACACTGAAGCTTTCTTT	CASRPETGVDTEAFF
-	-	TRBV7-2	TRBJ2-5	TGTGCCAGCAGCTTTAATCTAGGACAAGAGACCCAGTACTTC	CASSFNLGQETQYF
few	-	TRBV20-1	TRBJ2-2	TGCAGTGCCCGGACTATCGCGAACACCGGGGAGCTGTTTTTT	CSARTIANTGELFF
many	-	TRBV7-8	TRBJ2-2	TGTGCCAGCAGCCGGACAGCCTTCACCACCGGGGAGCTGTTTTTT	CASSRTAFTTGELFF
-	-	TRBV20-1	TRBJ2-1	TGCAGTGCTAGAGCCCGGGACCCAGGGGTCGAGCAGTTCTTC	CSARARDPGVEQFF
few	-	TRBV10-3	TRBJ1-4	TGTGCCATCAGTGAATCAGGTGTTGAAAAACTGTTTTTT	CAISESGVEKLFF
many	-	TRBV9	TRBJ1-4	TGTGCCAGCAGCGGGGGGCCGAATGAAAAACTGTTTTTT	CASSGGPNEKLFF
-	TRBD1	TRBV5-4	TRBJ2-3	TGTGCCAGCAGCTTGGAGGGACAGGGAAGCACAGATACGCAGTATTTT	CASSLEGQGSTDTQYF
few	TRBD1	TRBV12-3/TRBV12-4	TRBJ2-5	TGTGCCACCTCGAACAGGGGAGTCGGGGAGACCCAGTACTTC	CATSNRGVGETQYF
many	-	TRBV7-9	TRBJ1-4	TGTGCCAGCAGCTTCGTTCGCGAGGACGAAAAACTGTTTTTT	CASSFVREDEKLFF
many	-	TRBV4-3	TRBJ2-1	TGCGCCAGCAGCCAAGAGCACCCCCTGCGGGATGAGCAGTTCTTC	CASSQEHPLRDEQFF
-	-	TRBV5-1	TRBJ2-2	TGCGCCAGCAGCTTGGGGACTACACGGAAGTGGACCGGGGAGCTGTTTTTT	CASSLGTTRKWTGELFF
-	-	TRBV29-1	TRBJ2-7	TGCAGCGTTGGCCAGGGAGGCCACGAGCAGTACTTC	CSVGQGGHEQYF